Listed here is a single TCR beta chain. Its antigen has not been determined. Per-nucleotide qualities are absent, and no much larger clonotype sits a single base away. Sample time point, as interpreted from the label and publication: baseline before first vaccination. Samples from vaccinated people were obtained from the UK trials COV001 and COV002, which included a single-blind randomized controlled phase 2/3 trial of AZD1222 (ChAdOx1 nCoV-19) in healthy adults. Trial participant PBMC samples were collected at day 0 and day 28 after the second dose for TCRbeta chain sequencing. The data were obtained in a study of T cell responses to AZD1222 COVID-19 vaccine (dated by TCRdb to the early 2020s). Study-level background: AZD1222 recipients with second doses at about 4 weeks or about 12 weeks were pooled, because spike-specific TCR depth and breadth did not differ between schedules. A total of just over 230 trial participants underwent TCR sequencing, of whom 207 received two doses of AZD1222 and around 25 received two doses of the MenACWY control vaccine. Trial participants were enrolled into age subgroups of 18-55, 56-69 and 70-plus years, which contained 148, 28 and 57 TCR-sequenced participants, respectively. Broader findings and caveats from the paper: Only five to seven AZD1222 recipients were SARS-CoV-2 seropositive at baseline, limiting conclusions about previously exposed vaccinees. Vaccine-associated CD4 TCRs spanned the whole spike protein, with dominant responses in regions 160-218 and 743-854. No day 14 peak-response samples were available, so repertoires were characterized only after the peak T cell response. A significant rise in spike-specific TCR breadth and depth was observed after two AZD1222 doses relative to day 0 and relative to MenACWY recipients. Nearly half of unique spike-specific TCRs reportedly recognized epitopes outside regions mutated in the B.1.351 and B.1.1.7 variants. Most participants were white British and females outnumbered males, and the authors suggested that clonal diversity may have been underestimated. The 56-69-year group was small, and its depth increase did not reach significance, likely because of low power.

Trimming costs V 4 bases and J 8 bases, and their ends lie 5 bases apart. The CDR3 starts with the cysteine, ends with the phenylalanine, and has 11 residues. Just the 33-base CDR3 DNA is kept, in frame starting at base 1. The CDR3 regions of human TCRbeta chains were subjected to immunosequencing. Regarding the original processing steps: TCRs in the repertoires were matched against a reference library of SARS-CoV-2-specific TCRs that had been generated with the MIRA antigen-specificity platform. Breadth meant the fraction of unique TCRs that were SARS-CoV-2-associated, whereas depth meant the fraction of total T cells that were SARS-CoV-2-associated. Using the MIRA data, every spike-specific TCR was mapped to the spike region that the TCR reacted to and assigned to either a CD4 or a CD8 class. Log10-transformed breadth and depth values were compared by one-way ANOVA with Sidak's multiple comparisons tests. The table was pulled from immuneACCESS by TCRdb, which kept in-frame rearrangements only. Such tables lose some clones; where checked, under half of the loss comes from unresolved V genes, and the rest has no known cause. V, J and clone size are those of that table, while D and trimming were read from the DNA. The sample table lists 90,000 to 120,000 clones, about nine tenths of them with a count of one. The top ten constitute around 4.5% of the sample.

This sequence was found in an adult in good health. The sample here was peripheral blood, taken on day 0 of AZD1222 vaccination. The receptor chain draws on TRBV12-3 or TRBV12-4 and TRBJ2-2, with the D gene not confidently named. The bases are TGTGCCAGCAGTTCTTGGGGGGAGCTGTTTTTT. This gives the protein CASSSWGELFF.